This T cell receptor beta chain was found in a study of blood T cell repertoires in COVID-19. The repertoire was sequenced with immunoSEQ multiplex PCR; TCRdb's copy has only in-frame clones and lacks some. The table lists some 450,000 clones, approximately 88% of them singletons. The CDR3 length is 14 residues. Germline assignment: CDR1 MNHEY and CDR2 SMNVEV (reference sequence). V was clipped by 7 bases and J by 5 bases, with 15 bases between them. The gene calls are TRBV27 and TRBJ2-1; the D gene is possibly TRBD2 (5 bases). This receptor was identified in a woman aged 45-65 years with COVID-19, enrolled during active disease. Sample: peripheral blood. CDR3 region: CASNNVLGDNEQFF. The CDR3 DNA sequence: TGTGCCAGCAACAACGTACTCGGGGACAATGAGCAGTTCTTC.